This TCR beta chain was retrieved from a study of T cell responses to AZD1222 COVID-19 vaccine. Study-wide results and caveats: With two AZD1222 doses given, Spike-specific TCR breadth and depth both rose.

Germline V CDR1 and CDR2: MDHEN, SYDVKM. The CDR3 loop spans 15 amino acids. The V gene lost 8 bases and the J gene lost 7 bases, with 18 bases spanning the gap. A note on this clone: Its antigen is still unknown.

The protocol was immunoSEQ multiplex PCR, while the TCRdb copy is restricted to in-frame clones and leaves out a portion. Of about 180,000 clones in the sample, around 93% are singletons; the top ten hold around 0.96%. This sequence joins TRBV28 and TRBJ1-6, with D unclear. Sequences were derived from peripheral blood, sampled 28 days after the second dose of the MenACWY control vaccine. The receptor was derived from an adult who received the MenACWY meningococcal vaccine as a control. CDR3 sequence (DNA): TGTGCCAGCCATGGTGAAGCGGGGTCAAATTCACCCCTCCACTTT. This sequence encodes CASHGEAGSNSPLHF.